These T cell receptor beta chains were read from a single sample in a study of CD8 T cells in ankylosing spondylitis. MiXCR, run by TCRdb on the 5' RACE reads, gives a single entry per CDR3 protein. This sample has about 250,000 distinct CDR3 sequences, with more than 20% found just once. The material sequenced was blood, either unsorted or a sorted T cell fraction (not recorded which). These receptors were obtained from a male donor with ankylosing spondylitis or in good health (not recorded which). The CDR3 runs from the conserved cysteine through the conserved F or W. The D gene is left open where the match is weak. Clone sizes are given selectively: once, few, many, or a class where the clone is expanded.

>TRBJ2-7|-|-|TRBV10-3
TGTGCCATCAGCAGGTCTTACGAGCAGTACTTC
CAISRSYEQYF
>TRBJ2-3|TRBD1|-|TRBV20-1
TGCAGTGCTAGTGGGACAGGGAACACAGATACGCAGTATTTT
CSASGTGNTDTQYF
>TRBJ1-1|TRBD1|many|TRBV20-1
TGCAGTGCGATACAGGGGGGGAACACTGAAGCTTTCTTT
CSAIQGGNTEAFF
>TRBJ2-2|-|-|TRBV3-1
TGTGCCAGCAGCCAAGATCTCCCAGGGGCTGGGAGGGAGCTGTTTTTT
CASSQDLPGAGRELFF
>TRBJ2-7|-|-|TRBV29-1
TGCAGCGTTGAAATCCAATCCGGTTTCGGGGGGCAGTACTTC
CSVEIQSGFGGQYF
>TRBJ2-2|-|many|TRBV10-3
TGTGCCATCAGGGGGACCGCGAACACCGGGGAGCTGTTTTTT
CAIRGTANTGELFF
>TRBJ1-2|-|many|TRBV29-1
TGCAGCGTCCCTCGCGGGTCCGGCGGCTACACCTTC
CSVPRGSGGYTF
>TRBJ2-1|TRBD2|few|TRBV20-1
TGCAGTGCCATGCTAGCGGGGGCCCGGTTCTTC
CSAMLAGARFF
>TRBJ2-3|-|-|TRBV11-2
TGTGCCAGCAGCTTGTCCCCTACTCTTATCACAGATACGCAGTATTTT
CASSLSPTLITDTQYF
>TRBJ2-1|-|many|TRBV25-1
TGTGCCAGCAGTGTCAACAATGAGCAGTTCTTC
CASSVNNEQFF
>TRBJ2-5|-|-|TRBV2
TGTGCCAGCTGCTTTTTAGAGACCCAGTACTTC
CASCFLETQYF
>TRBJ1-2|-|many|TRBV11-1
TGTGCCAGCAGCCTGGGAACGACCCTTGGCTACACCTTC
CASSLGTTLGYTF
>TRBJ2-7|TRBD1|once|TRBV10-3
TGTGCCATCAGTGAGGGACACACAGGGGGCGAGCAGTACTTC
CAISEGHTGGEQYF
>TRBJ2-7|-|-|TRBV5-1
TGCGCCCCCCTTTACGAGCAGTACTTC
CAPLYEQYF